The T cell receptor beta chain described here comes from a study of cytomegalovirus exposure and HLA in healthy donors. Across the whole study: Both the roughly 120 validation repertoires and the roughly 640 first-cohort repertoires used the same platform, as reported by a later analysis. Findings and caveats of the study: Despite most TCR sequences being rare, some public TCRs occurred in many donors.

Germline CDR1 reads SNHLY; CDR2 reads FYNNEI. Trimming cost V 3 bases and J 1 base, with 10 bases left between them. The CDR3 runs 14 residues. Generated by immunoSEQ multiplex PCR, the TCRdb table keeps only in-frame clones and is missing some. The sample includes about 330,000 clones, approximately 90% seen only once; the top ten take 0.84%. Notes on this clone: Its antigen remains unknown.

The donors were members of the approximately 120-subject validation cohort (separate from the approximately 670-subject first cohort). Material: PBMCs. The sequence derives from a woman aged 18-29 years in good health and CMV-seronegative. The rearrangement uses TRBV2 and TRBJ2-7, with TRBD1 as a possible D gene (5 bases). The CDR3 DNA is TGTGCCAGCAGTGAGACGACAGTTTCCTACGAGCAGTACTTC. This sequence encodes CASSETTVSYEQYF.